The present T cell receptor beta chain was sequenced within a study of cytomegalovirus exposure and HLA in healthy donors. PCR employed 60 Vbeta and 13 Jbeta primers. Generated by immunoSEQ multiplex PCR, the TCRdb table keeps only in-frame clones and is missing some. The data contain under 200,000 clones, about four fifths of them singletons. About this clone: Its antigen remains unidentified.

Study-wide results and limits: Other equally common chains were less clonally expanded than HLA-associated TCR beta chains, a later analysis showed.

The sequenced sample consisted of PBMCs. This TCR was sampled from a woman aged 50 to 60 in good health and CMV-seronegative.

In DNA form, the CDR3 reads TGTGCCAGTAGTGCCAACAGGAATTCCTATGGCTACACCTTC. Translated: CASSANRNSYGYTF. The chain is built from TRBV19 and TRBJ1-2; perhaps TRBD1 as D (5 bases). The germline V gene encodes CDR1 LNHDA and CDR2 SQIVND (reference sequence). V lost 5 bases, J lost 4 bases, and 14 bases lay in between. CDR3 length: 14 residues.